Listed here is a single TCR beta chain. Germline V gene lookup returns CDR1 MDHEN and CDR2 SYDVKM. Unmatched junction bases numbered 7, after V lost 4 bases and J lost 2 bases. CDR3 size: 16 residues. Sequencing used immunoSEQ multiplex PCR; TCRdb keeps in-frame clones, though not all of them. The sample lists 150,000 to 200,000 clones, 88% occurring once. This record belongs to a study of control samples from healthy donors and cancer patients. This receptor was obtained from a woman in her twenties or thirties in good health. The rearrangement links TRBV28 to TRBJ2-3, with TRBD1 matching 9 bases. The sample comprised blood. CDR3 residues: CASSSLGTGNTDTQYF. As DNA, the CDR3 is TGTGCCAGCAGTTCGCTCGGGACAGGGAACACAGATACGCAGTATTTT.